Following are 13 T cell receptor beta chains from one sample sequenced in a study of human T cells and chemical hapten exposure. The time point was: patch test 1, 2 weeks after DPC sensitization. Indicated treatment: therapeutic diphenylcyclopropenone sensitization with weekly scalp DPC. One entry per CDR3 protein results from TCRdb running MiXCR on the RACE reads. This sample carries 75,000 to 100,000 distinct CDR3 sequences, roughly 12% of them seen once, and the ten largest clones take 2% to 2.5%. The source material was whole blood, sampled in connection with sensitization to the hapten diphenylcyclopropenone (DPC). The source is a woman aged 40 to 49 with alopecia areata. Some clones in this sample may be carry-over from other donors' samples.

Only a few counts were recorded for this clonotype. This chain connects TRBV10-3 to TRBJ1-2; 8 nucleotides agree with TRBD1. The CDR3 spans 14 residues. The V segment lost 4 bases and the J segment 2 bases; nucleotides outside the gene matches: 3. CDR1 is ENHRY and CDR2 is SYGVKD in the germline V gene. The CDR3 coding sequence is TGTGCCATCAGTGCAGGACAGGGAAACTATGGCTACACCTTC. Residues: CAISAGQGNYGYTF.

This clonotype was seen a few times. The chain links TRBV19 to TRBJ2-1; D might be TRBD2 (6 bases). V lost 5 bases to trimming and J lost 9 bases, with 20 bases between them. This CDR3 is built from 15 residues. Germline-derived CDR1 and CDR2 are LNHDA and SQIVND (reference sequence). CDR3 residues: CASSQEGRITIEQFF. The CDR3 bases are TGTGCCAGTAGTCAGGAGGGCAGGATCACAATTGAGCAGTTCTTC.

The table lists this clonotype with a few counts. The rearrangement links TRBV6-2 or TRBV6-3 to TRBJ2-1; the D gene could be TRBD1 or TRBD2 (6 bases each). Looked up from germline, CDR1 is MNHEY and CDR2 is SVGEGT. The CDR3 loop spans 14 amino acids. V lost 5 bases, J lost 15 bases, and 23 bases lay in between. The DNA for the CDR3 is TGTGCCAGCAGTCCGGACCCGAGGGGGGAGTTAAGGTTCTTC. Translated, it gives CASSPDPRGELRFF.

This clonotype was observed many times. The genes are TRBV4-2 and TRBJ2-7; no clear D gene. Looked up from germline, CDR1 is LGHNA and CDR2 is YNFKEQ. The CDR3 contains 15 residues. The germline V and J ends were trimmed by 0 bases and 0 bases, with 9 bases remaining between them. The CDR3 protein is CASSQDAVNSYEQYF. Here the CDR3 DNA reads TGTGCCAGCAGCCAAGATGCGGTCAACTCCTACGAGCAGTACTTC.

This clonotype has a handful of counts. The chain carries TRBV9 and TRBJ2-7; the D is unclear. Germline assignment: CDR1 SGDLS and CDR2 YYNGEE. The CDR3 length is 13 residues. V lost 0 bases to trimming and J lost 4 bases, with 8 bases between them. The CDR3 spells CASSVGPGYEQYF. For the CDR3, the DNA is TGTGCCAGCAGCGTAGGTCCCGGGTACGAGCAGTACTTC.

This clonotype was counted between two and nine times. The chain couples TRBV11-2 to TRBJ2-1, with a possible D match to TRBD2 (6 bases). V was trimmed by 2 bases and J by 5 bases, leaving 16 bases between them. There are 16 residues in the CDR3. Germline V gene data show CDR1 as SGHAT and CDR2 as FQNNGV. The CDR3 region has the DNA TGTGCCAGCAGCTTACTCGCCGGGACTTTTGACAATGAGCAGTTCTTC. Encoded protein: CASSLLAGTFDNEQFF.

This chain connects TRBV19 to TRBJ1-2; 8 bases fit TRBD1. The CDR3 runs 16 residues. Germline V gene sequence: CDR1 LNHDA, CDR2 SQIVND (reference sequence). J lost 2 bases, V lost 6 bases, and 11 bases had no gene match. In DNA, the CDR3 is TGTGCCAGTAGACATGACTCCAGGGGGCGAAACTATGGCTACACCTTC. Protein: CASRHDSRGRNYGYTF.

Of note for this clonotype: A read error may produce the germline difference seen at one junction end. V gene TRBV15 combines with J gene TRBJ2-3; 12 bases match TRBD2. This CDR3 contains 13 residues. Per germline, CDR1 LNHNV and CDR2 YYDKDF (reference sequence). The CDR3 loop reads CATSRDLTSGSQF. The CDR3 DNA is TGTGCCACCAGCAGAGATCTGACTAGCGGGAGTCAATTT.

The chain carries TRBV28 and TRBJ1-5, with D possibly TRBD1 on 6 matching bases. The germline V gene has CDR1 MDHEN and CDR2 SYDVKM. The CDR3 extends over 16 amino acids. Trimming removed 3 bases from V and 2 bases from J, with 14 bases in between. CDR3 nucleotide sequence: TGTGCCAGCAGTTTTGAGATCAGGGGAGGCAATCAGCCCCAGCATTTT. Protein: CASSFEIRGGNQPQHF.

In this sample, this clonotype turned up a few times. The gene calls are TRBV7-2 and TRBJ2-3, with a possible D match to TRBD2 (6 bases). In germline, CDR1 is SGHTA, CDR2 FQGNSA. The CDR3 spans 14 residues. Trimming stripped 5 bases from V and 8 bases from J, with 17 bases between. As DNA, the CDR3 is TGTGCCAGCAGCCCAGGACTACTGGGAGGTACGCAGTATTTT. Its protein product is CASSPGLLGGTQYF.

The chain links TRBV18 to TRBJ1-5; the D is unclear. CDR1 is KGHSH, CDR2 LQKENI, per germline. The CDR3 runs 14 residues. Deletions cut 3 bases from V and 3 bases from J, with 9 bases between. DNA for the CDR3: TGTGCCAGCTCACCTGACGGGGTCAATCAGCCCCAGCATTTT. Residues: CASSPDGVNQPQHF.

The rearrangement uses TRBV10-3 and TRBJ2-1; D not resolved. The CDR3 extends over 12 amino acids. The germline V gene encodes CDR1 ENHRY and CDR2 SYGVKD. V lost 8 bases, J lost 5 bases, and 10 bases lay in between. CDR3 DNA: TGTGCCATCGGTAAGCAAGACAATGAGCAGTTCTTC. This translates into CAIGKQDNEQFF.

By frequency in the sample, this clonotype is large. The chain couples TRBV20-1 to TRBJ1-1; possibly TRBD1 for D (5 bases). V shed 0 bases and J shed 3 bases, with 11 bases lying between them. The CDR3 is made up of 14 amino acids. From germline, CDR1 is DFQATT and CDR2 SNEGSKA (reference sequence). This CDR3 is CSARDLRGDTEAFF. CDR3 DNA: TGCAGTGCTAGAGATCTCAGAGGGGACACTGAAGCTTTCTTT.